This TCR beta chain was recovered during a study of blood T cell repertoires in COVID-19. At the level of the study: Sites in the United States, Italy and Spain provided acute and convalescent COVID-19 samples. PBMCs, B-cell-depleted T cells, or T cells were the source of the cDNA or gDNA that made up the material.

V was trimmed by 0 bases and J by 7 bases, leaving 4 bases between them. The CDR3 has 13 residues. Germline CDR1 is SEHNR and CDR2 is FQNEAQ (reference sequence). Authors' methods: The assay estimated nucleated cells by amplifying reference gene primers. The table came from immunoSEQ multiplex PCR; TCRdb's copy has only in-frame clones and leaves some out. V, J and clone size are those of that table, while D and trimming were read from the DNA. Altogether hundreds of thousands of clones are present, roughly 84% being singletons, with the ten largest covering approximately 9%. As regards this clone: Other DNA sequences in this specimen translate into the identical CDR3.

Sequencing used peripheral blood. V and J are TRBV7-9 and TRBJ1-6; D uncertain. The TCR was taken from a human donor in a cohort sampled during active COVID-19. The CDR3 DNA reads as TGTGCCAGCAGCTTAGCCCAGAATTCACCCCTCCACTTT. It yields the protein CASSLAQNSPLHF.